These T cell receptor beta chains were read from a single sample in a study of blood T cell repertoires in COVID-19. The protocol was immunoSEQ multiplex PCR, while the TCRdb copy is restricted to in-frame clones and leaves out a portion. The data contain 250,000 to 350,000 clones, 70% to 90% of them singletons. Material for sequencing was peripheral blood. Source of these receptors: a woman aged 45-65 years with active or convalescent COVID-19. Both conserved end residues are part of each CDR3. A D gene is named only where the DNA matches it firmly. Part of the rows lack a size; the others show once, few, many or a class for expanded clones.

v_gene	d_gene	j_gene	abundance	CDR3aa	CDR3nt
TRBV12-3/TRBV12-4	TRBD1	TRBJ2-7	-	CASTPGGRGQYF	TGTGCCAGCACCCCAGGGGGCCGGGGGCAGTACTTC
TRBV5-1	TRBD2	TRBJ2-3	-	CASSKRTSGGSNTQYF	TGCGCCAGCAGCAAGCGGACTAGCGGGGGATCCAATACGCAGTATTTT
TRBV5-1	-	TRBJ2-1	-	CASSLAFQTGDEQFF	TGCGCCAGCAGCTTGGCCTTTCAAACGGGGGATGAGCAGTTCTTC
TRBV9	TRBD1	TRBJ1-2	-	CASSVDRVANYGYTF	TGTGCCAGCAGCGTCGACAGGGTAGCTAACTATGGCTACACCTTC
TRBV5-1	TRBD2	TRBJ2-5	once	CASSLALAGGETQYF	TGCGCCAGCAGCTTGGCCCTGGCGGGAGGAGAGACCCAGTACTTC
TRBV29-1	TRBD1	TRBJ1-2	-	CSVEAGGRDYGYTF	TGCAGCGTTGAGGCAGGGGGGCGTGACTATGGCTACACCTTC
TRBV27	-	TRBJ1-2	-	CASSLGQGYGYTF	TGTGCCAGCAGTTTAGGGCAAGGTTATGGCTACACCTTC
TRBV4-1	-	TRBJ2-7	-	CASSQVIQVGGYEQYF	TGCGCCAGCAGCCAAGTAATACAGGTAGGGGGCTACGAGCAGTACTTC
TRBV6-6	-	TRBJ2-7	-	CASTLRGMHEQYF	TGTGCCAGCACCCTGAGGGGGATGCACGAGCAGTACTTC
TRBV27	-	TRBJ2-7	-	CASSPREQGGYEQYF	TGTGCCAGCAGTCCACGGGAACAGGGCGGTTACGAGCAGTACTTC
TRBV5-4	TRBD1	TRBJ1-1	few	CASSGYRGREGTEAFF	TGTGCCAGCAGCGGGTACAGGGGAAGAGAAGGCACTGAAGCTTTCTTT
TRBV9	TRBD2	TRBJ2-1	-	CASSARTSRDEQFF	TGTGCCAGCAGCGCCCGGACTAGTCGGGATGAGCAGTTCTTC
TRBV6-5	-	TRBJ2-7	once	CASSRRTASGEQYF	TGTGCCAGCAGTAGAAGGACAGCTTCAGGCGAGCAGTACTTC
TRBV29-1	-	TRBJ2-1	-	CSARVYNEQFF	TGCAGCGCACGGGTGTACAATGAGCAGTTCTTC
TRBV28	TRBD1	TRBJ1-2	-	CASSPTGGYGYTF	TGTGCCAGCAGTCCGACAGGGGGCTATGGCTACACCTTC
TRBV9	-	TRBJ2-2	-	CASSVGLYTGELFF	TGTGCCAGCAGCGTAGGGCTTTACACCGGGGAGCTGTTTTTT
TRBV7-9	-	TRBJ2-1	-	CASSLSETFSYNEQFF	TGTGCCAGCAGCTTAAGCGAGACTTTCTCCTACAATGAGCAGTTCTTC
TRBV19	-	TRBJ1-2	-	CASSMGQSYGYTF	TGTGCCAGTAGCATGGGGCAGTCCTATGGCTACACCTTC
TRBV29-1	-	TRBJ1-3	-	CSVDTSGDTIYF	TGCAGCGTTGATACATCGGGAGACACCATATATTTT
TRBV18	-	TRBJ2-6	-	CASSPGLAAAVLSGANVLTF	TGTGCCAGCTCACCGGGGTTAGCAGCGGCAGTCCTTTCTGGGGCCAACGTCCTGACTTTC
TRBV11-3	-	TRBJ2-6	-	CASQSWWGQAYSGANVLTF	TGTGCCAGCCAGTCGTGGTGGGGACAAGCCTACTCTGGGGCCAACGTCCTGACTTTC
TRBV11-1	-	TRBJ2-1	-	CASSLQGGEQFF	TGTGCCAGCAGCTTACAGGGCGGTGAGCAGTTCTTC
TRBV5-6	-	TRBJ2-3	-	CASSSAGQSTDTQYF	TGTGCCAGCAGCTCGGCAGGACAGAGCACAGATACGCAGTATTTT
TRBV14	-	TRBJ1-1	-	CASSQLQVNTEAFF	TGTGCCAGCAGCCAACTACAGGTTAACACTGAAGCTTTCTTT
TRBV5-1	-	TRBJ2-1	-	CASSLPSANNEQFF	TGCGCCAGCAGCTTACCTAGCGCTAACAATGAGCAGTTCTTC
TRBV28	TRBD1	TRBJ1-1	-	CASSFGTGGRYGTEAFF	TGTGCCAGCAGTTTTGGGACAGGGGGTCGTTATGGCACTGAAGCTTTCTTT
TRBV28	-	TRBJ2-1	-	CASGDGISYNEQFF	TGTGCCAGCGGAGACGGAATCTCCTACAATGAGCAGTTCTTC
TRBV30	-	TRBJ2-3	-	CAWSRSRTDTQYF	TGTGCCTGGAGTCGTTCCCGCACAGATACGCAGTATTTT
TRBV7-3	-	TRBJ2-2	-	CASSFSPGPNTGELFF	TGTGCCAGCAGCTTCTCTCCGGGTCCGAACACCGGGGAGCTGTTTTTT
TRBV5-4	TRBD2	TRBJ2-7	-	CASSPYAGPGGGNEQYF	TGTGCCAGCAGCCCATATGCGGGACCGGGAGGAGGAAACGAGCAGTACTTC
TRBV4-3	TRBD1	TRBJ1-3	-	CASSHLLRGIGNTIYF	TGCGCCAGCAGCCACCTCCTCAGGGGGATTGGAAACACCATATATTTT
TRBV28	TRBD2	TRBJ2-1	-	CASGRVYNEQFF	TGTGCCAGCGGGAGGGTCTACAATGAGCAGTTCTTC
TRBV11-3	-	TRBJ1-1	-	CASSSTGNTEAFF	TGTGCCAGCAGCTCGACAGGGAACACTGAAGCTTTCTTT
TRBV6-2/TRBV6-3	-	TRBJ2-3	once	CASSPSPTDTQYF	TGTGCCAGCAGCCCTAGCCCCACAGATACGCAGTATTTT
TRBV6-2/TRBV6-3	TRBD2	TRBJ2-1	-	CASSYPGLAKEQFF	TGTGCCAGCAGTTACCCGGGACTAGCGAAAGAGCAGTTCTTC
TRBV6-5	-	TRBJ1-4	-	CASSHSGSREEKLFF	TGTGCCAGCAGTCACTCAGGCAGTCGGGAAGAAAAACTGTTTTTT
TRBV12-3/TRBV12-4	-	TRBJ1-4	-	CASSSPPRGKLFF	TGTGCCAGCAGTTCGCCACCCCGGGGAAAACTGTTTTTT
TRBV24-1	TRBD1	TRBJ2-2	-	CATSELRQGADTGELFF	TGTGCCACCAGTGAGCTACGACAGGGGGCGGACACCGGGGAGCTGTTTTTT
TRBV6-5	TRBD1	TRBJ1-1	-	CASRWGTANTEAFF	TGTGCCAGCCGGTGGGGGACAGCAAACACTGAAGCTTTCTTT
TRBV19	TRBD1	TRBJ1-1	-	CASTRGRVDRNTEAFF	TGTGCCAGCACAAGGGGGCGCGTGGATCGGAACACTGAAGCTTTCTTT
TRBV2	-	TRBJ1-3	-	CASVTGMNGNTIYF	TGTGCCAGCGTAACAGGGATGAATGGAAACACCATATATTTT
TRBV7-2	TRBD2	TRBJ2-5	once	CASSLVPSGGTQYF	TGTGCCAGCAGCTTAGTCCCCTCGGGGGGGACCCAGTACTTC
TRBV4-1	TRBD2	TRBJ2-3	-	CASSTLASTDTQYF	TGCGCCAGCAGCACACTAGCGAGCACAGATACGCAGTATTTT
TRBV7-2	TRBD1	TRBJ2-3	-	CASSFDRARDTQYF	TGTGCCAGCAGCTTTGACAGGGCGAGAGATACGCAGTATTTT
TRBV15	-	TRBJ1-5	-	CATSRDRRGEGPQHF	TGTGCCACCAGCAGAGATCGGCGGGGGGAGGGGCCCCAGCATTTT
TRBV7-2	TRBD1	TRBJ2-7	-	CASSTTGVKGEQYF	TGTGCCAGCAGCACCACAGGGGTGAAGGGCGAGCAGTACTTC
TRBV9	-	TRBJ1-2	-	CASSEATTGNYGYTF	TGTGCCAGCAGCGAGGCAACCACGGGGAACTATGGCTACACCTTC
TRBV6-6	TRBD1	TRBJ1-2	-	CASITGASGGYTF	TGTGCCAGCATTACAGGGGCCTCGGGTGGCTACACCTTC
TRBV11-2	TRBD1	TRBJ2-7	-	CASSLVGTGSYEQYF	TGTGCCAGCAGCTTAGTTGGGACAGGATCCTACGAGCAGTACTTC
TRBV5-5	TRBD1	TRBJ1-2	-	CASSPTGAYGYTF	TGTGCCAGCAGCCCCACAGGGGCCTATGGCTACACCTTC
TRBV18	-	TRBJ1-5	-	CASSLGDGPQHF	TGTGCCAGCTCACTCGGAGATGGGCCCCAGCATTTT
TRBV11-2	TRBD2	TRBJ2-2	-	CASSLESGRGSGELFF	TGTGCCAGCAGCTTAGAAAGCGGGAGGGGAAGCGGGGAGCTGTTTTTT
TRBV11-2	TRBD2	TRBJ2-3	-	CASRELWRGGTDTQYF	TGTGCCAGCAGGGAGTTGTGGCGGGGGGGCACAGATACGCAGTATTTT